Listed below are T cell receptor beta chains from one sample, sequenced in a study of blood T cells in healthy people across ages. TCRdb itself ran the 5' RACE reads through MiXCR, one entry per CDR3 protein. The data contain about 650,000 distinct CDR3 sequences, 40% to 65% of them seen just once; the ten biggest clones take up roughly 13%. The sample was blood. The receptors derive from a woman at least 80 years old in good health. CDR3s include the opening cysteine and the closing phenylalanine or tryptophan. The order of the fields is J gene, D gene, clone size, V gene, CDR3 protein, CDR3 DNA. D genes are given only for firm matches. Clone size is not always given. Where it is, it says once, few, many or a class for expanded clones.

TRBJ2-7 | NA | NA | TRBV4-3 | CARPLGGRIFHEQYF | TGCGCCAGGCCTCTTGGGGGACGGATTTTCCACGAGCAGTACTTC
TRBJ2-3 | TRBD2 | NA | TRBV20-1 | CSASESWTSGGTYTQYF | TGCAGTGCTAGCGAGTCCTGGACTAGCGGGGGGACTTATACGCAGTATTTT
TRBJ2-1 | NA | once | TRBV7-9 | CAGSSRGAAGNNEQFF | TGTGCCGGCAGCTCCCGGGGCGCCGCTGGGAACAATGAGCAGTTCTTC
TRBJ2-1 | TRBD2 | NA | TRBV5-5 | CASSSVAGGSYNEQFF | TGTGCCAGCAGCTCGGTAGCGGGGGGGTCCTACAATGAGCAGTTCTTC
TRBJ1-1 | NA | NA | TRBV20-1 | CSARVTGKGYTEAFF | TGCAGTGCTAGAGTCACAGGCAAGGGCTACACTGAAGCTTTCTTT
TRBJ2-6 | TRBD1 | NA | TRBV2 | CASSVQGAGANVLTF | TGTGCCAGCAGTGTTCAGGGGGCTGGGGCCAACGTCCTGACTTTC
TRBJ1-4 | TRBD1 | NA | TRBV29-1 | CSVPTGGLEKLFF | TGCAGCGTCCCGACAGGGGGCTTAGAAAAACTGTTTTTT
TRBJ2-7 | TRBD1 | NA | TRBV5-1 | CASSSQGTATYEQYF | TGCGCCAGCAGCTCGCAAGGGACAGCTACCTACGAGCAGTACTTC
TRBJ1-2 | TRBD1 | many | TRBV10-3 | CAISVPRGQSLGYGYTF | TGTGCCATCAGTGTTCCCAGGGGGCAATCTCTCGGCTATGGCTACACCTTC
TRBJ2-4 | NA | NA | TRBV7-9 | CASSPRLGGRDKSIQYF | TGTGCCAGCAGCCCCAGGTTGGGGGGGCGAGACAAAAGCATTCAGTACTTC
TRBJ2-3 | TRBD2 | once | TRBV19 | CASSNTKPGLAGVWYTQYF | TGTGCCAGTAGTAACACAAAACCGGGACTAGCGGGAGTTTGGTATACGCAGTATTTT
TRBJ1-6 | NA | many | TRBV4-1 | CASSPEVAGLTLHF | TGCGCCAGCAGCCCAGAAGTCGCAGGGCTTACCCTCCACTTT
TRBJ2-7 | TRBD2 | NA | TRBV5-1 | CASALCGRDYEQYF | TGCGCCAGCGCTCTTTGCGGGAGGGACTACGAGCAGTACTTC
TRBJ2-5 | TRBD1 | NA | TRBV12-3/TRBV12-4 | CASSWGQGIQETQYF | TGTGCCAGCAGCTGGGGACAGGGTATCCAAGAGACCCAGTACTTC
TRBJ1-2 | NA | many | TRBV11-2 | CASSSRQSYGYTF | TGTGCCAGCAGCTCGCGACAAAGCTATGGCTACACCTTC
TRBJ1-1 | TRBD1 | NA | TRBV25-1 | CASLAGGRNTEAFF | TGTGCCAGCCTTGCAGGGGGCCGGAACACTGAAGCTTTCTTT
TRBJ2-7 | TRBD2 | NA | TRBV2 | CASRWLAGGTYEQYF | TGTGCCAGCAGATGGCTAGCGGGGGGCACCTACGAGCAGTACTTC
TRBJ2-5 | NA | NA | TRBV30 | CAYRGSSQETQYF | TGTGCCTACCGGGGGTCCTCCCAAGAGACCCAGTACTTC
TRBJ2-7 | TRBD1 | NA | TRBV5-1 | CASSLDGQVRVGQYF | TGCGCCAGCAGCTTGGACGGACAGGTCAGGGTTGGGCAGTACTTC
TRBJ2-1 | TRBD1 | many | TRBV5-6 | CASSPPGGGRSYNEQFF | TGTGCCAGCAGCCCGCCAGGGGGCGGGCGATCCTACAATGAGCAGTTCTTC
TRBJ1-5 | TRBD1 | NA | TRBV12-3/TRBV12-4 | CASSWDRGAGQPRHF | TGTGCCAGCAGTTGGGACAGGGGAGCTGGGCAGCCCCGGCATTTT
TRBJ2-7 | TRBD2 | NA | TRBV24-1 | CATSDLAGVYEQYF | TGTGCCACCAGTGATCTAGCGGGAGTCTACGAGCAGTACTTC
TRBJ1-2 | TRBD1 | few | TRBV19 | CASSSSRTGDGYTF | TGTGCCAGTAGTTCGAGTCGGACAGGGGACGGCTACACCTTC
TRBJ2-5 | TRBD1 | NA | TRBV28 | CASSPAGTGNMETQYF | TGTGCCAGCAGTCCCGCCGGGACAGGGAACATGGAGACCCAGTACTTC
TRBJ2-1 | NA | many | TRBV6-6 | CASGSTYNEQFF | TGTGCCAGCGGGAGTACCTACAATGAGCAGTTCTTC
TRBJ2-1 | NA | NA | TRBV7-2 | CASSLVARRDNEQFF | TGTGCCAGCAGCTTAGTGGCTAGACGGGATAATGAGCAGTTCTTC
TRBJ1-4 | NA | few | TRBV7-6 | CASSLIVRATNEKLFF | TGTGCCAGCAGCTTAATCGTCCGTGCAACTAATGAAAAACTGTTTTTT
TRBJ2-4 | TRBD1 | NA | TRBV4-1 | CASSQGQGWDIQYF | TGCGCCAGCAGCCAGGGACAGGGGTGGGACATTCAGTACTTC
TRBJ1-6 | TRBD1 | NA | TRBV7-9 | CASSSTGGFSPLHF | TGTGCCAGCAGCTCGACAGGGGGCTTTTCACCCCTCCACTTT
TRBJ2-2 | NA | NA | TRBV12-3/TRBV12-4 | CASSFRVNGGELFF | TGTGCCAGCAGTTTCAGGGTCAATGGCGGGGAGCTGTTTTTT
TRBJ2-7 | TRBD1 | NA | TRBV12-3/TRBV12-4 | CASRRQGGGYEQYF | TGTGCCAGCAGACGACAGGGGGGTGGCTACGAGCAGTACTTC
TRBJ1-2 | NA | NA | TRBV2 | CASSPPGTPACGYTF | TGTGCCAGCAGTCCCCCCGGGACGCCTGCATGTGGCTACACCTTC
TRBJ2-7 | TRBD1 | many | TRBV28 | CASRVAGTGLSYEQYF | TGTGCCAGCCGCGTGGCCGGGACAGGGCTTTCCTACGAGCAGTACTTC
TRBJ2-1 | NA | NA | TRBV6-1 | CASLVPKDQEEFF | TGTGCCAGCCTAGTCCCCAAGGACCAAGAGGAGTTCTTC
TRBJ2-3 | NA | NA | TRBV6-6 | CASSYDRDTQYF | TGTGCCAGCAGTTACGATAGAGATACGCAGTATTTT
TRBJ2-1 | TRBD2 | many | TRBV5-8 | CASSSHRGGKIYNEQFF | TGTGCCAGCAGCTCTCACCGGGGAGGGAAAATCTACAATGAGCAGTTCTTC
TRBJ2-2 | TRBD1 | NA | TRBV20-1 | CSARDRIRGQNTGELFF | TGCAGTGCTAGAGATCGAATTAGGGGGCAGAACACCGGGGAGCTGTTTTTT
TRBJ2-7 | NA | few | TRBV20-1 | CSAPSGQYEQYF | TGCAGTGCTCCATCGGGGCAGTACGAGCAGTACTTC
TRBJ1-5 | NA | few | TRBV20-1 | CSARDTTWPYNQPQHF | TGCAGTGCTAGAGATACGACTTGGCCCTACAATCAGCCCCAGCATTTT
TRBJ2-7 | TRBD2 | many | TRBV28 | CGSREGLATYEQYF | TGTGGGAGTCGGGAAGGACTAGCGACCTACGAGCAGTACTTC
TRBJ1-2 | NA | many | TRBV27 | CASRRLTDSSGYTF | TGTGCCAGCAGAAGACTGACGGACAGTTCCGGCTACACCTTC
TRBJ2-4 | NA | many | TRBV12-3/TRBV12-4 | CASNSERGGGLAKNIQYF | TGTGCCAGCAATTCAGAACGAGGGGGGGGGCTAGCCAAAAACATTCAGTACTTC